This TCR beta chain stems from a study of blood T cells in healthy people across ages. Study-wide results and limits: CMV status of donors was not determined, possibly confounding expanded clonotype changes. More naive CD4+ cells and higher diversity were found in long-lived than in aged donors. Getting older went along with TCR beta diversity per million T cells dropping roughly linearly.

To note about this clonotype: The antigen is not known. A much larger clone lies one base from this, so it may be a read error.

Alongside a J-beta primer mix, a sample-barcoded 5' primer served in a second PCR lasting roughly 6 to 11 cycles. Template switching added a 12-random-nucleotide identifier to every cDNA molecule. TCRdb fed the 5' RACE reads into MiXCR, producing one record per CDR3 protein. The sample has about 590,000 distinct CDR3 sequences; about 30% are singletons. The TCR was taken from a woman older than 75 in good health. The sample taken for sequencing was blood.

CDR3 residues: CAGRDRSPYNEQYF. In DNA, the CDR3 is TGTGCCGGCAGGGACAGGAGCCCCTACAATGAGCAGTACTTC. This chain connects TRBV5-6 to TRBJ2-5; 8 bases fit TRBD1. Per the germline V gene, CDR1 is SGHDT and CDR2 is YYEEEE. The CDR3 is 14 residues long.